The sequence of this T cell receptor beta chain was determined in a study of cytomegalovirus exposure and HLA in healthy donors. From germline, CDR1 is SNHLY and CDR2 FYNNEI. The CDR3 loop spans 14 amino acids. J lost 2 bases, V lost 6 bases, and 5 bases had no gene match. In the case of this clone: The antigen remains undetermined.

Findings and limits, study-wide: HLA restriction was apparent for most CMV-associated TCR beta chains in a later analysis.

Both 60 Vbeta primers and 13 Jbeta primers went into the PCR. Profiled with immunoSEQ multiplex PCR; TCRdb holds only in-frame clones, not every one. The sample consists of 150,000 to 170,000 clones, around 79% of them appearing once. The source of this sequence is a man younger than 40 in good health and CMV-seropositive. Sequencing input: PBMCs. The chain uses TRBV2 and TRBJ2-3; TRBD1 matches at 7 bases. The CDR3 DNA reads as TGTGCCAGCAGCCGGGACAGACTCACAGATACGCAGTATTTT. It is translated as CASSRDRLTDTQYF.